This passage covers 10 T cell receptor beta chains from one sample sequenced in a study of blood T cell repertoires in COVID-19. Clones were read by immunoSEQ multiplex PCR, and TCRdb kept only the in-frame ones, dropping some. The sample shows about 270,000 clones, 75% to 95% of them seen only once. Sequenced sample: PBMCs or T cells enriched from blood (not recorded which). These receptors originate from a man aged 35-49 years who had been exposed to COVID-19.

V is TRBV7-6 and J is TRBJ2-3, with unresolved D. Germline loops: CDR1 SGHVS, CDR2 FNYEAQ. V lost 4 bases and J lost 3, with 14 bases in between. This CDR3 comprises 15 residues. DNA of the CDR3: TGTGCCAGCAGCTCCTCCGAAAGCGTTACAGATACGCAGTATTTT. Translating gives CASSSSESVTDTQYF.

V gene TRBV27 combines with J gene TRBJ1-5; D call uncertain. Trimming cost V 2 bases and J 2 bases, with 13 bases left between them. CDR3 size: 16 residues. The V gene's germline CDR1 is MNHEY and CDR2 SMNVEV (reference sequence). The CDR3: CASSLRWRVGNQPQHF. CDR3 DNA: TGTGCCAGCAGTTTACGGTGGAGGGTGGGCAATCAGCCCCAGCATTTT.

This clone showed up just once. The chain has TRBV19 and TRBJ1-2, with 9 positions matching TRBD1. The length of the CDR3 is 13 residues. V dropped 10 bases and J dropped 2; count of bases not matched to a gene: 5. Per germline, CDR1 LNHDA and CDR2 SQIVND (reference sequence). This chain's CDR3 is CATGDRANYGYTF. CDR3 nucleotide sequence: TGTGCCACCGGGGACAGGGCCAACTATGGCTACACCTTC.

The chain joins TRBV5-1 to TRBJ2-3, with D possibly being TRBD2 (5 bases). Germline V CDR1 and CDR2: SGHRS, YFSETQ. The ends were cut back, 7 bases at V and 0 bases at J, with 18 bases in the middle. The CDR3 covers 16 residues. CDR3 residues: CASGGFGEGSTDTQYF. The CDR3 nucleotides read TGCGCCAGCGGAGGATTCGGAGAAGGGAGCACAGATACGCAGTATTTT.

The chain is built from TRBV5-3 and TRBJ2-7, with TRBD2 identical over 11 bases. TRBV5-3 is identified as an open reading frame with a role that is uncertain. V lost 9 bases and J lost 7; bases outside the gene matches: 15. The CDR3 sequence is 15 residues long. The CDR3: CAKRGLAGGPKEQYF. The CDR3 nucleotides are TGTGCCAAAAGGGGATTAGCGGGAGGGCCGAAAGAGCAGTACTTC.

The chain employs TRBV28 and TRBJ2-7; maybe TRBD1 (5 bases). CDR3 size: 14 residues. Germline CDR1 MDHEN, CDR2 SYDVKM. The V and J ends lost 0 bases and 0 bases respectively, with 6 bases between them. CDR3 residues: CASSLWTASYEQYF. The CDR3 DNA follows: TGTGCCAGCAGTTTATGGACAGCCTCCTACGAGCAGTACTTC.

The V gene is TRBV13, the J gene TRBJ2-5, with D tentatively TRBD2 (5 bases). With 4 bases removed from V and 5 bases from J, the gap between germline ends came to 23 bases. Germline CDR1 reads PRHDT; CDR2 reads FYEKMQ (reference sequence). CDR3 size: 17 residues. The CDR3 DNA reads TGTGCCAGCAGCTCACGACTTCAACCGGAGTCGGGGGAGACCCAGTACTTC. Protein sequence: CASSSRLQPESGETQYF.

The chain employs TRBV29-1 and TRBJ1-2, with TRBD1 identical over 8 bases. The CDR3 is made up of 13 amino acids. Germline V gene sequence: CDR1 SQVTM, CDR2 ANQGSEA. With 1 base clipped from V and 2 bases from J, the junction kept 0 bases outside the gene matches. CDR3 in amino acids: CSVEGTGNYGYTF. CDR3 sequence (DNA): TGCAGCGTTGAAGGGACAGGGAACTATGGCTACACCTTC.

The rearrangement links TRBV7-3 to TRBJ1-3, with D perhaps matching TRBD1 (5 bases). This CDR3 comprises 18 residues. Deletions cut 4 bases from V and 0 bases from J, with 19 bases between. From germline, CDR1 is SGHTA and CDR2 FQGTGA. The CDR3 DNA reads as TGTGCCAGCAGCTCCCAGGAATTGACAGCCCTCTCTGGAAACACCATATATTTT. Amino acids: CASSSQELTALSGNTIYF.

The chain has TRBV11-3 and TRBJ2-7; 7 nucleotides line up with TRBD1. This CDR3 has 13 amino acids. The V and J ends lost 4 bases and 7 bases, in that order; junction bases with no gene match: 7. In germline, CDR1 is SGHNT, CDR2 YENEEA. The CDR3 region has the DNA TGTGCCAGCAGCTCTACTTACAGGGGAGAGCAGTACTTC. It specifies CASSSTYRGEQYF.